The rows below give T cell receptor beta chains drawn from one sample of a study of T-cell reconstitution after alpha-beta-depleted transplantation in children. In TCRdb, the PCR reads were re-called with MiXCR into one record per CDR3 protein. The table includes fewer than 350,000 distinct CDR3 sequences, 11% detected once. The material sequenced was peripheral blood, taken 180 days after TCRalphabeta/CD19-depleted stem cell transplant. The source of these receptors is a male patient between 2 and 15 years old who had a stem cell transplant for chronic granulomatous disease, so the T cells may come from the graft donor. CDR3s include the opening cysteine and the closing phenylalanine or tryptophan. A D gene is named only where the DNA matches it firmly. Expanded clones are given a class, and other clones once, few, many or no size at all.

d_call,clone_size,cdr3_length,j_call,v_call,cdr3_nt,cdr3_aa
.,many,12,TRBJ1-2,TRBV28,TGTGCCAGCAGTTTAATGGGGTATGGCTACACCTTC,CASSLMGYGYTF
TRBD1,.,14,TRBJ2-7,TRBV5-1,TGTGCCAGCAGCTTGCGACAGGGTTTGTACAAGCAGTACTTC,CASSLRQGLYKQYF
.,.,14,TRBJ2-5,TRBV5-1,TGCGCCAGCGGCTTGGCTGGGTACCAAGAGACCCAGTACTTC,CASGLAGYQETQYF
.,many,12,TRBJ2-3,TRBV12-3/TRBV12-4,TGTGCCAGCAGTTTTCCGGCAGATACGCAGTATTTT,CASSFPADTQYF
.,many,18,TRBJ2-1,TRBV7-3,TGTGCCAGCAGCTTCCGGGACTTAATCAAAAGCGCGGGGAATGAGCAGTTCTTC,CASSFRDLIKSAGNEQFF
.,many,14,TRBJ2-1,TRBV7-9,TGTGCCAGCAGCTTACCCCGGTCCTACAATGAGCAGTTCTTC,CASSLPRSYNEQFF
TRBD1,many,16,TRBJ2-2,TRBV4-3,TGCGCCAGCAGCCAAGATCCGGACAGGCTAGGGGGGGAGCTGTTTTTT,CASSQDPDRLGGELFF
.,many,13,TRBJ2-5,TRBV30,TGTGCCTGGAGTGGCCGGAACCAAGAGACCCAGTACTTC,CAWSGRNQETQYF
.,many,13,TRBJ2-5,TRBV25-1,TGTGCCAGCATGGTGCGGGATCAAGAGACCCAGTACTTC,CASMVRDQETQYF
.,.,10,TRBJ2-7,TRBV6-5,TGTGCCACCCTCGAACTCATTCGGTACTTC,CATLELIRYF
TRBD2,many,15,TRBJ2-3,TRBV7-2,TGTGCCAGCAGCTTTGGGACTAGCGGGGGTTATACGCAGTATTTT,CASSFGTSGGYTQYF
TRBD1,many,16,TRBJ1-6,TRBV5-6,TGTGCCAGCAGTTTTGCGACAGGGGGTCTTAAATCACCCCTCCACTTT,CASSFATGGLKSPLHF
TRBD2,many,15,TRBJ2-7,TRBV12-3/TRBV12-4,TGTGCCAGCAGTTTAGTCAGCGGGGTTTGGACCGAGCAGTACTTC,CASSLVSGVWTEQYF
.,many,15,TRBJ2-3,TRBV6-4,TGTGCCAGCAGTCCCGATCAGGGGCCCACAGATACGCAGTATTTT,CASSPDQGPTDTQYF
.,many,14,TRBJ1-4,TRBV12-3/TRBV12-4,TGTGCCAGCAGCCCGGGTGGAACTAATGAAAAACTGTTTTTT,CASSPGGTNEKLFF
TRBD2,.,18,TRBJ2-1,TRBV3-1,TGTGCCAGCAGCTCGACTAGCGGGACCAAAAACTCCTACAATGAGCAGTTCTTC,CASSSTSGTKNSYNEQFF
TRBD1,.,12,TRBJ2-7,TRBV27,TGTGCCAGCCGGACAGGGGACTACGAGCAGTACTTC,CASRTGDYEQYF
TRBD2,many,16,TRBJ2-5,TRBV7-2,TGTGCCAGCAGCAAAGCTAGCGGGAGGGTTTTGGAGACCCAGTACTTC,CASSKASGRVLETQYF
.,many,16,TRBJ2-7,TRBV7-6,TGTGCCAGCAGCTTGCTCGGGATGGAAAGCTCCTACGAGCAGTACTTC,CASSLLGMESSYEQYF
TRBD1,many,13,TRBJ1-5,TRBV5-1,TGCGCCAGCAGCTCACAGGGGACTCAGCCCCAGCATTTT,CASSSQGTQPQHF
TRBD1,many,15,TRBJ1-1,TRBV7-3,TGTGCCAGCAGCTTAATGGGACAGGCTTCCACTGAAGCTTTCTTT,CASSLMGQASTEAFF
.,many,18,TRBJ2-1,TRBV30,TGTGCCTGGAGTGGGCATAGAGTAGCGGAAGGATCCTACAATGAGCAGTTCTTC,CAWSGHRVAEGSYNEQFF
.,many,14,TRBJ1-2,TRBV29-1,TGCAGCGTTGGAAAGGTGAAGTGGGCCTATGGCTACACCTTC,CSVGKVKWAYGYTF
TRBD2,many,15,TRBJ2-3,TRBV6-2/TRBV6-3,TGTGCCAGCAGTTACTCGGGACTAGCCCCAGATACGCAGTATTTT,CASSYSGLAPDTQYF
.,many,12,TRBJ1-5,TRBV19,TGTGCCAGTAGTGCTCCGAATCAGCCCCAGCATTTT,CASSAPNQPQHF
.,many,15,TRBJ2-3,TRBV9,TGTGCCAGCAGCTCTAGGGGAGAACCAATAGATACGCAGTATTTT,CASSSRGEPIDTQYF
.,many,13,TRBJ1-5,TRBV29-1,TGCAGCGCTGGGGAGAGGAGCAATCAGCCCCAGCATTTT,CSAGERSNQPQHF
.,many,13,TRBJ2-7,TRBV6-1,TGTGCCAGCACCACCGTTGGCGGGAAGGGAGAGTACTTC,CASTTVGGKGEYF
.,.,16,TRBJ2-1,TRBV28,TGTGCCAGCACCTCCCTTGTCTTAAACTCCTACAATGAGCAGTTCTTC,CASTSLVLNSYNEQFF